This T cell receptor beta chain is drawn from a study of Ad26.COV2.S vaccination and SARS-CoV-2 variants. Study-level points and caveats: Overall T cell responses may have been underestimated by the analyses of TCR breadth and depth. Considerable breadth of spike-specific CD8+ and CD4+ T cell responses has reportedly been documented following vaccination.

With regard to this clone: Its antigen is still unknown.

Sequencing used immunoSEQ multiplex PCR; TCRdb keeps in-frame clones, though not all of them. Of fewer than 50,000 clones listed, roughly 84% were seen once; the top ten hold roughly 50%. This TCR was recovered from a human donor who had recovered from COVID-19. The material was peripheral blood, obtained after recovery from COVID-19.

CDR3 sequence reads: CASSSDPNTEAFF. The CDR3, as DNA: TGCGCCAGCAGCTCTGACCCTAACACTGAAGCTTTCTTT. The rearrangement uses TRBV5-1 and TRBJ1-1; no definite D call. The germline gives CDR1 SGHRS, CDR2 YFSETQ. The CDR3 is 13 amino acids. The ends were cut back, 3 bases at V and 2 bases at J, with 8 bases in the middle.